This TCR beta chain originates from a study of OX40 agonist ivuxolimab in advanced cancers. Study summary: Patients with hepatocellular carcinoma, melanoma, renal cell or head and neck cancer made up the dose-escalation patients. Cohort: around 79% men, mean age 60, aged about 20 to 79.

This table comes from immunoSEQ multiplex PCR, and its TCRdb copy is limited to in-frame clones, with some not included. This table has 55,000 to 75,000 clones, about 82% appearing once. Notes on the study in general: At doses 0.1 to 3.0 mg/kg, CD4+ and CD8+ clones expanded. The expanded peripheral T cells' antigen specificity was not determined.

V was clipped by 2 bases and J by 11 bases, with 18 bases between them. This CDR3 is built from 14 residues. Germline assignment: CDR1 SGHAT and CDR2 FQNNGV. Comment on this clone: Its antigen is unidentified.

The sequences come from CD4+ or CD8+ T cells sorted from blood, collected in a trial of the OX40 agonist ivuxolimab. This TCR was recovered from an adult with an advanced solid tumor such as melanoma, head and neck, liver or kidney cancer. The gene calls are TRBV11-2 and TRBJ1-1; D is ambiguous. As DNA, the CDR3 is TGTGCCAGCAGCTTATCGACCCTCGTGGACGGGGCTTTCTTT. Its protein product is CASSLSTLVDGAFF. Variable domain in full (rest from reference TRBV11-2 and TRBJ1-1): EAGVAQSPRYKIIEKRQSVAFWCNPISGHATLYWYQQILGQGPKLLIQFQNNGVVDDSQLPKDRFSAERLKGVDSTLKIQPAKLEDSAVYLCASSLSTLVDGAFFGQGTRLTVV.